The sequence of this T cell receptor beta chain was determined in a study of T cell responses to AZD1222 COVID-19 vaccine. Points from the study as a whole: Spike-specific TCR breadth and depth grew following two AZD1222 doses. Targets within unmutated variant regions were reportedly found for nearly half of spike-specific TCRs. Without day 14 samples, only post-peak T cell repertoires were studied. Females made up more of the donors, who were largely white British, and clonal diversity may have come out too low.

As regards this clone: No antigen is known for it.

Sequencing was performed with immunoSEQ multiplex PCR; in TCRdb, only in-frame clones are kept and a portion is missing. Counted here are 90,000 to 95,000 clones, 91% occurring once; the ten biggest clones make up less than 8%. Germline CDR1 reads SEHNR; CDR2 reads FQNEAQ (reference sequence). Trimming removed 5 bases at V and 3 bases at J, with 19 bases between. The CDR3 length is 17 residues. The chain links TRBV7-9 to TRBJ1-4; possibly TRBD1 for D (6 bases). Sequenced material: peripheral blood, taken on day 0 of AZD1222 vaccination. The TCR sequence derives from an adult in good health. CDR3 nucleotides: TGTGCCAGCAGCCCCCGCGGGGGCGCGCTGGCTAATGAAAAACTGTTTTTT. Encoded protein: CASSPRGGALANEKLFF. Supplemented by reference TRBV7-9 and TRBJ1-4, the full variable domain reads DTGVSQNPRHKITKRGQNVTFRCDPISEHNRLYWYRQTLGQGPEFLTYFQNEAQLEKSRLLSDRFSAERPKGSFSTLEIQRTEQGDSAMYLCASSPRGGALANEKLFFGSGTQLSVL.